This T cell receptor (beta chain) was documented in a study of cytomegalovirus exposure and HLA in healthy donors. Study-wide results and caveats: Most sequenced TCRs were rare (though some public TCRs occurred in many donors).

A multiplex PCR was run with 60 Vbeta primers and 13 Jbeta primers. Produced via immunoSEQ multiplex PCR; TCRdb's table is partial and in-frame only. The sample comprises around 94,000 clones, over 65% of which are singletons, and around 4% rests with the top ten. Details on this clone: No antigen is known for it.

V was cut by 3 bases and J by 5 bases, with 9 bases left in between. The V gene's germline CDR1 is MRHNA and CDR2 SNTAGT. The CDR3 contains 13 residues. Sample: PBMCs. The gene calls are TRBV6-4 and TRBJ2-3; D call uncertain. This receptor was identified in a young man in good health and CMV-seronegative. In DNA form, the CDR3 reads TGTGCCAGCAGTGATGATGCAGGAGATACGCAGTATTTT. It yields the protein CASSDDAGDTQYF.